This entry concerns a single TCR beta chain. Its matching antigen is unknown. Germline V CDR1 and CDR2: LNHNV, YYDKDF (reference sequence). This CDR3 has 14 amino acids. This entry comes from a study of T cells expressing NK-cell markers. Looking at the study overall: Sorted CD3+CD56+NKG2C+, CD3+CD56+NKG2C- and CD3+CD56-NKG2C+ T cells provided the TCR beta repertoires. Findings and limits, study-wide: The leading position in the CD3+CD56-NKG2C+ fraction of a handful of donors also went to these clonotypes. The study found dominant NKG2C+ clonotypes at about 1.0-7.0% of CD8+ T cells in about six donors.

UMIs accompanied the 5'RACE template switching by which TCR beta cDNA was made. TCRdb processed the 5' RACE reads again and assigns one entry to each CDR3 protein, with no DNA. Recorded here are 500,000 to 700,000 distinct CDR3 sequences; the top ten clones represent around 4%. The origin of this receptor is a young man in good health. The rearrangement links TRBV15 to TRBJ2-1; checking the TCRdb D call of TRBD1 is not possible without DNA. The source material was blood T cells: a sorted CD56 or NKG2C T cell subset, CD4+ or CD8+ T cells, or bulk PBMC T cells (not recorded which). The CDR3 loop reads CATSRGDRGDEQFF.